This TCR beta chain was found in a study of cytomegalovirus exposure and HLA in healthy donors. V was cut by 4 bases and J by 6 bases, with 10 bases left in between. The CDR3 has 12 residues. Germline CDR1 reads SGHTS; CDR2 reads YDEGEE. Study results and limitations: Later findings reportedly placed an Asian-associated ancestry cluster below the approximately 700-donor mean for N-insertions. Rarity characterized most TCR sequences, yet some public TCRs appeared in many donors.

In the PCR, 60 Vbeta and 13 Jbeta primers were used. The protocol was immunoSEQ multiplex PCR, while the TCRdb copy is restricted to in-frame clones and leaves out a portion. The data hold about 200,000 clones, with more than 75% observed a single time. In this sample, this clone turned up once. Its antigen remains unknown. These donors, healthy bone marrow donors, were studied. The sequence was obtained from a male donor in good health and CMV-seropositive. This rearrangement joins TRBV5-8 to TRBJ1-2; D remains unclear. Source material: PBMCs. The CDR3 region has the DNA TGTGCCAGCAGCCTTCAGGATCATGGCTACACCTTC. Protein sequence: CASSLQDHGYTF.